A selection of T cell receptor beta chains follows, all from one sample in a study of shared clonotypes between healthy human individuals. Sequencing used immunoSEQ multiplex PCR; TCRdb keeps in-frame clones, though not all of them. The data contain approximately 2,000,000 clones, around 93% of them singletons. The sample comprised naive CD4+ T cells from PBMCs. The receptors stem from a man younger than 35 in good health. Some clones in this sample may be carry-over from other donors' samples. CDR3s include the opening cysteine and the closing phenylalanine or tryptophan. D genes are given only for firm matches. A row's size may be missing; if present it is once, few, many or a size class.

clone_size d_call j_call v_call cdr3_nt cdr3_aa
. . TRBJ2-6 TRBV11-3 TGTGCCAGCAGCTCCGGGCCCTCTGGGGCCAACGTCCTGACTTTC CASSSGPSGANVLTF
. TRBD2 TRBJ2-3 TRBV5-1 TGCGCCAGCAGCTGGGGACTAGCGGGAGACACCCTCTCCCCAGATACGCAGTATTTT CASSWGLAGDTLSPDTQYF
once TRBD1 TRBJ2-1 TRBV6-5 TGTGCCAGCAGTTCAACCGACAGGGTCGTTCGAAATGAGCAGTTCTTC CASSSTDRVVRNEQFF
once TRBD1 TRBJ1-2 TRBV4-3 TGCGCCAGCAGCCCGGACAGGTCCCTTTATGGCTACACCTTC CASSPDRSLYGYTF
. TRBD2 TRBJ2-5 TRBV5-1 TGCGCCAGCAGCCTCGGACTAGCGGGGATCCAAGAGACCCAGTACTTC CASSLGLAGIQETQYF
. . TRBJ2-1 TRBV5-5 TGTGCCAGCAGCTTGGTCAGGGATGTCAATGAGCAGTTCTTC CASSLVRDVNEQFF
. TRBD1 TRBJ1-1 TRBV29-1 TGCAGCGTTGAAGACCCCCGGACAGGATACACTGAAGCTTTCTTT CSVEDPRTGYTEAFF
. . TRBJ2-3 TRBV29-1 TGCAGCGTTGGCCCCGGGCGCACAGATACGCAGTATTTT CSVGPGRTDTQYF
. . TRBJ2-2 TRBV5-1 TGCGCCAGCAGCCAAACCGGGGAGCTGTTTTTT CASSQTGELFF
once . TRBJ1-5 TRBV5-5 TGTGCCAGCAGCTTGGGGGGTCAGCAGCCCCAGCATTTT CASSLGGQQPQHF
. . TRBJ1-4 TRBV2 TGTGCCAGCTCGCAGATCAAGGTTGAAAAACTGTTTTTT CASSQIKVEKLFF
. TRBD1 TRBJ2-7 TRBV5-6 TGTGCCAGCAGCCGTCGACAGGGTGGCAACGAGCAGTACTTC CASSRRQGGNEQYF
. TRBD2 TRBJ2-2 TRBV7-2 TGTGCCAGCAGCTCCCGACTAGCCCGGGAGCTGTTTTTT CASSSRLARELFF
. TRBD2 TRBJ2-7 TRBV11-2 TGTGCCAGCAGTTACCCCACTAGCGGGAGAACCTACGAGCAGTACTTC CASSYPTSGRTYEQYF
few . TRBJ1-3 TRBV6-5 TGTGCCAGCAGTTACGGTGGAGGCCGTGGAAACACCATATATTTT CASSYGGGRGNTIYF
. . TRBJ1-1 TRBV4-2 TGTGCCAGCAGCCAAGAGGGCGGATTGAACACTGAAGCTTTCTTT CASSQEGGLNTEAFF
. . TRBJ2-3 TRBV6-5 TGTGCCAGCAGGGGGGTGGATACGCAGTATTTT CASRGVDTQYF
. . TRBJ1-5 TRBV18 TGTGCCAGCTCACCACCGGGGATGGGCAATCAGCCCCAGCATTTT CASSPPGMGNQPQHF
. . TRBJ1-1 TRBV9 TGTGCCAGCAGCGTAGGACCCAACACTGAAGCTTTCTTT CASSVGPNTEAFF
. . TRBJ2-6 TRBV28 TGTGCCAGTCTTCCGGGAGGGACAGGGAACCCTGGGGCCAACGTCCTGACTTTC CASLPGGTGNPGANVLTF
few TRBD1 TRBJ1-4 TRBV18 TGTGCCAGCTCACCAGGGACAGGAGAAAAACTGTTTTTT CASSPGTGEKLFF
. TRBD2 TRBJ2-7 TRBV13 TGTGCCAGCAGCTCGGGACTAGCGGGTTACGAGCAGTACTTC CASSSGLAGYEQYF
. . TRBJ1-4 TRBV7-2 TGTGCCAGCAGCCGGGACCGTAATGAAAAACTGTTTTTT CASSRDRNEKLFF
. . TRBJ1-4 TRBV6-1 TGTGCCAGCAGTGAACGGGCCAGATCCGAAAAACTGTTTTTT CASSERARSEKLFF
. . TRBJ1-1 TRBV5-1 TGCGCCAGCAGCTTGGGTCGCCTCGCCAAGAACACTGAAGCTTTCTTT CASSLGRLAKNTEAFF
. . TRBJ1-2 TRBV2 TGTGCCAGCAGTGACCGAGCCACAGATAGGTCTAACTATGGCTACACCTTC CASSDRATDRSNYGYTF
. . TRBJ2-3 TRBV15 TGTGCCACCAGCAGAGTGCCGCGCGCAGATACGCAGTATTTT CATSRVPRADTQYF
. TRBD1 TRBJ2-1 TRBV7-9 TGTGCCAGCAGCTACACCACCGGGACAGCTTACAATGAGCAGTTCTTC CASSYTTGTAYNEQFF